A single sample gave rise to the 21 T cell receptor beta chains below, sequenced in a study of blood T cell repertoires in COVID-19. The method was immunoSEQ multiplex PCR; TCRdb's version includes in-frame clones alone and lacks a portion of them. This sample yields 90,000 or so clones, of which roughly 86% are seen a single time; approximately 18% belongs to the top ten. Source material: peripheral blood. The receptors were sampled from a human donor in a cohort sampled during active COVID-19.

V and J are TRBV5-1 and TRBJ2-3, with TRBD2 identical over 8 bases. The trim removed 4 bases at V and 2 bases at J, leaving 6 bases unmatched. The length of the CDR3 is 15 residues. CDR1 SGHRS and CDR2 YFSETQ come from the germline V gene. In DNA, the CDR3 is TGCGCCAGCAGCGTTACTAGCGGACTCACAGATACGCAGTATTTT. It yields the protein CASSVTSGLTDTQYF.

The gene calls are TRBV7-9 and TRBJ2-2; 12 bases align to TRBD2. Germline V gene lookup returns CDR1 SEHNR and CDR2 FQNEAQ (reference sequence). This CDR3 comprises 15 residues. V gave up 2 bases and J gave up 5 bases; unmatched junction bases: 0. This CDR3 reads CASSLTSGGTGELFF. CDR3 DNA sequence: TGTGCCAGCAGCTTAACTAGCGGGGGGACCGGGGAGCTGTTTTTT.

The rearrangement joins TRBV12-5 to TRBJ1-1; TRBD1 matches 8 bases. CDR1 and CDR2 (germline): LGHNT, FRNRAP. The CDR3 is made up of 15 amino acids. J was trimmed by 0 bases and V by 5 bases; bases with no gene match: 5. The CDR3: CASGGPGGVNTEAFF. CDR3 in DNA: TGTGCTAGTGGTGGGCCAGGGGGCGTGAACACTGAAGCTTTCTTT.

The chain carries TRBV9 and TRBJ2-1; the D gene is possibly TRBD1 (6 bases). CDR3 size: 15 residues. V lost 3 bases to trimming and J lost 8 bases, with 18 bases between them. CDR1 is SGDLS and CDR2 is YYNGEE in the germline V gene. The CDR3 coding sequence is TGTGCCAGCAGCGCCCGCAGGGGTCTGGGCGATGAGCAGTTCTTC. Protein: CASSARRGLGDEQFF.

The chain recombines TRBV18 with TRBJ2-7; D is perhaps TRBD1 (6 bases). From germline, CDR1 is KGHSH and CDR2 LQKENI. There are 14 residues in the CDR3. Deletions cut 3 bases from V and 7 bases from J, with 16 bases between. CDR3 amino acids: CASSPIQGGKEQYF. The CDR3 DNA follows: TGTGCCAGCTCACCTATACAGGGTGGTAAAGAGCAGTACTTC. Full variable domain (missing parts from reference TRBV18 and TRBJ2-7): NAGVMQNPRHLVRRRGQEARLRCSPMKGHSHVYWYRQLPEEGLKFMVYLQKENIIDESGMPKERFSAEFPKEGPSILRIQQVVRGDSAAYFCASSPIQGGKEQYFGPGTRLTVT.

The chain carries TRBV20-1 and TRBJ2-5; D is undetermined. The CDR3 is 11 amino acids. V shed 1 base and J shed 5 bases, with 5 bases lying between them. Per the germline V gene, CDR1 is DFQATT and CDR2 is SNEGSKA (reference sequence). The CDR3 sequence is CSARVLETQYF. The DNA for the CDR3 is TGCAGTGCTAGAGTCCTCGAGACCCAGTACTTC.

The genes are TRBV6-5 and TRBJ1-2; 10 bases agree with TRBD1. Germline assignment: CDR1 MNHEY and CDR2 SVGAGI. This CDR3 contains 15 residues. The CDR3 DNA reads TGTGCGGCGGAGGGACAGGGGCGAAAGGGAGTTGGCTACACCTTC. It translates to CAAEGQGRKGVGYTF.

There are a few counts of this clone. The CDR3 coding sequence is TGTGCCAGCAGCTTTCAGTATAATTCACCCCTCCACTTT. This translates into CASSFQYNSPLHF. The chain links TRBV7-9 to TRBJ1-6; D is unclear. The germline V gene encodes CDR1 SEHNR and CDR2 FQNEAQ (reference sequence). The CDR3 loop spans 13 amino acids. V lost 3 bases to trimming and J lost 4 bases, with 4 bases between them.

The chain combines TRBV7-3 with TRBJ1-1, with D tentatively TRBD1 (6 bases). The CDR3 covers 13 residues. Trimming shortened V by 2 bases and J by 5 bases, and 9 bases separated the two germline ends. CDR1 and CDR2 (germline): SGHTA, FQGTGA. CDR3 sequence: CASSLRGATEAFF. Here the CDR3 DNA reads TGTGCCAGCAGCTTACGGGGGGCGACTGAAGCTTTCTTT.

CDR3 loop: CASTDFDRSSGNTIYF. The DNA of the CDR3 is TGTGCCAGCACGGATTTTGACAGAAGCTCTGGAAACACCATATATTTT. J is TRBJ1-3 and V is TRBV7-2; the D gene is possibly TRBD1 (5 bases). Germline V gives CDR1 SGHTA, CDR2 FQGNSA. The V end was cut by 7 bases, the J end by 0 bases, with 16 bases between. The CDR3 covers 16 residues.

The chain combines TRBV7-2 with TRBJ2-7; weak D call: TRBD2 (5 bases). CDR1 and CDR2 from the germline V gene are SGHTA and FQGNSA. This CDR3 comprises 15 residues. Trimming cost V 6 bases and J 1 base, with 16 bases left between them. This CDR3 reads CASRLGPSSSYEQYF. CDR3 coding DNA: TGTGCCAGCAGACTAGGGCCGTCAAGTTCCTACGAGCAGTACTTC.

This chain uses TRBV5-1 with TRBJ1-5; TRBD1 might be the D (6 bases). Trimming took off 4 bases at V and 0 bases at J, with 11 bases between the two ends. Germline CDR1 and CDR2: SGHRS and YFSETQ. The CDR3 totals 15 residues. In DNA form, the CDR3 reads TGCGCCAGCAGCGCCGGACAGAATAGCAATCAGCCCCAGCATTTT. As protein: CASSAGQNSNQPQHF.

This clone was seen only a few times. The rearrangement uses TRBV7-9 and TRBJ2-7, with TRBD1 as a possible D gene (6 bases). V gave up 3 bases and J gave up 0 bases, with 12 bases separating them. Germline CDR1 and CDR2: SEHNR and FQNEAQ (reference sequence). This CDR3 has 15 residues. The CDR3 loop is CASSFVGRGSYEQYF. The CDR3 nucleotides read TGTGCCAGCAGCTTCGTCGGCAGGGGCTCCTACGAGCAGTACTTC.

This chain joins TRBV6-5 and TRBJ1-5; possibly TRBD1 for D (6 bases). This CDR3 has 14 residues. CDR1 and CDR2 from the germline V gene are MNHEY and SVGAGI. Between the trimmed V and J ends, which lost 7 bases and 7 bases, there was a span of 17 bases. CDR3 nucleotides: TGTGCCAGCACCACTACAGGGATCGGCCAGCCCCAGCATTTT. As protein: CASTTTGIGQPQHF.

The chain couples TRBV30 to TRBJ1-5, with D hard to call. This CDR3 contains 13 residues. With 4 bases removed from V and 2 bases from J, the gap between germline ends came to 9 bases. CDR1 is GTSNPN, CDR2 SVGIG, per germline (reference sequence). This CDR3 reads CAWKQSGNQPQHF. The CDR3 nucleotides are TGTGCCTGGAAACAGTCGGGCAATCAGCCCCAGCATTTT.

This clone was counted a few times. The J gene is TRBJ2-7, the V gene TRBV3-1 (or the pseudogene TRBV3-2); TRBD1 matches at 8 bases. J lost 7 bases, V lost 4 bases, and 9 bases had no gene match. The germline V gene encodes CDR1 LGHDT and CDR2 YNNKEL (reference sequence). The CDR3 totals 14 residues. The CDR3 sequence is CASSREAGGREQYF. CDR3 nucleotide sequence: TGTGCCAGCAGCCGCGAAGCAGGGGGCAGGGAGCAGTACTTC.

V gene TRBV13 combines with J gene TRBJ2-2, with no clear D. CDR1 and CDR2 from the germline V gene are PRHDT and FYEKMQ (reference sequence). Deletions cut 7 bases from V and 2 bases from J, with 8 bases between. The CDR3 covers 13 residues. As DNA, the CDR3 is TGTGCCAGCACCCCGGGTAACACCGGGGAGCTGTTTTTT. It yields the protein CASTPGNTGELFF.

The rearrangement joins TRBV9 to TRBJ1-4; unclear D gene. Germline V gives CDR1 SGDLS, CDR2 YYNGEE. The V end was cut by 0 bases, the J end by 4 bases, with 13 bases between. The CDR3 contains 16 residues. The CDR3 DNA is TGTGCCAGCAGCGTAGGGACTGCAAGGCTTAATGAAAAACTGTTTTTT. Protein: CASSVGTARLNEKLFF. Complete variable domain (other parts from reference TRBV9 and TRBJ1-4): DSGVTQTPKHLITATGQRVTLRCSPRSGDLSVYWYQQSLDQGLQFLIQYYNGEERAKGNILERFSAQQFPDLHSELNLSSLELGDSALYFCASSVGTARLNEKLFFGSGTQLSVL.

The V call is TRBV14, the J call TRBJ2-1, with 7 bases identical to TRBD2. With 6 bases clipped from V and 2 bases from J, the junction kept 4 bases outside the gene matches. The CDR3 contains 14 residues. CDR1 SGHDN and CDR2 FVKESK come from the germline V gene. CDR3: CASRDRGAYNEQFF. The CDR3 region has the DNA TGTGCCAGCAGAGACCGGGGGGCCTACAATGAGCAGTTCTTC.

CDR3 in amino acids: CASSPWRGGYNEQFF. CDR3 bases: TGTGCCAGCAGCCCCTGGCGGGGGGGCTACAATGAGCAGTTCTTC. The chain carries TRBV11-2 and TRBJ2-1; 9 bases match TRBD2. Germline CDR1 is SGHAT and CDR2 is FQNNGV. CDR3 length: 15 residues. The V gene end was trimmed by 5 bases and the J gene end by 3 bases; junction bases not matched to a gene: 5. Drawing the rest from reference TRBV11-2 and TRBJ2-1, the complete variable domain is EAGVAQSPRYKIIEKRQSVAFWCNPISGHATLYWYQQILGQGPKLLIQFQNNGVVDDSQLPKDRFSAERLKGVDSTLKIQPAKLEDSAVYLCASSPWRGGYNEQFFGPGTRLTVL.

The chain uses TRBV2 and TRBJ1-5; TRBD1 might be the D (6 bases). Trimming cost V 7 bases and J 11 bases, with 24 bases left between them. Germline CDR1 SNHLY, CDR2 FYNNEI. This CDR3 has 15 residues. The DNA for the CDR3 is TGTGCCAGCACCCCGTCGACAGGCCCACGGGGAGCCCAGCATTTT. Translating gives CASTPSTGPRGAQHF.